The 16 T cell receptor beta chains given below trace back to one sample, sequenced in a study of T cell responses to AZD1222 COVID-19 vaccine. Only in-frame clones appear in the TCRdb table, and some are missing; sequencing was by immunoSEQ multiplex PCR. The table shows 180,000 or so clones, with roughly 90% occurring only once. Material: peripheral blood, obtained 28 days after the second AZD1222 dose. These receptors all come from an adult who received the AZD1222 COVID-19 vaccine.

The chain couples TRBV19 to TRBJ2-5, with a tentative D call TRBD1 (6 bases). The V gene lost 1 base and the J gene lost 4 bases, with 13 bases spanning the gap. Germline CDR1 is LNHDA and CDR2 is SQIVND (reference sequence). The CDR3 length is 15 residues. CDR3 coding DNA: TGTGCCAGTAGTATAGCCGTCTCAGGGGTAGAGACCCAGTACTTC. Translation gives CASSIAVSGVETQYF.

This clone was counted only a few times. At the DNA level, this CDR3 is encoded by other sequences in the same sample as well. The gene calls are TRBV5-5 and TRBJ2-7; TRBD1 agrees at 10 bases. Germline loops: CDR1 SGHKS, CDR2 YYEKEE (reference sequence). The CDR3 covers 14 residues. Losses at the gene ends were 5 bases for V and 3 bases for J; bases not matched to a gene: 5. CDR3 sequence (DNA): TGTGCCAGCAGTTTCGGACAGGGGGGCTACGAGCAGTACTTC. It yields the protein CASSFGQGGYEQYF.

CDR3 residues: CASSLDSAPGYEQYF. CDR3 nucleotide sequence: TGTGCCAGCAGCTTAGACAGCGCCCCCGGGTACGAGCAGTACTTC. The chain recombines TRBV7-2 with TRBJ2-7; D is unclear. Germline CDR1 SGHTA, CDR2 FQGNSA. The V and J ends lost 1 base and 4 bases respectively, with 14 bases between them. The CDR3 extends over 15 amino acids.

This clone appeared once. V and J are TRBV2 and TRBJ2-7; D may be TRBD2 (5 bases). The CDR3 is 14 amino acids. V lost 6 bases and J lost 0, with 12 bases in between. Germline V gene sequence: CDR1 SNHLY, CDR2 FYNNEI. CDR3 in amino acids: CASSRGLISYEQYF. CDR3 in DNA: TGTGCCAGCAGCCGGGGTCTGATCTCCTACGAGCAGTACTTC. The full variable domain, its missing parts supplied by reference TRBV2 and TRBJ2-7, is EPEVTQTPSHQVTQMGQEVILRCVPISNHLYFYWYRQILGQKVEFLVSFYNNEISEKSEIFDDQFSVERPDGSNFTLKIRSTKLEDSAMYFCASSRGLISYEQYFGPGTRLTVT.

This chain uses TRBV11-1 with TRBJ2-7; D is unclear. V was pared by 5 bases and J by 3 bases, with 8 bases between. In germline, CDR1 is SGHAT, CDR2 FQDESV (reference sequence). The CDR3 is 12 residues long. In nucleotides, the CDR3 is TGTGCCAGCAGCCGATATAACTACGAGCAGTACTTC. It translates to CASSRYNYEQYF.

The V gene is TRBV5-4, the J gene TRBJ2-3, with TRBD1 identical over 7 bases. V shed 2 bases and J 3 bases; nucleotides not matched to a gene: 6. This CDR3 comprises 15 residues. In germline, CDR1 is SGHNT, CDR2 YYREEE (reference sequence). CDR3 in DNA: TGTGCCAGCAGCTTTAGGGGGCGAGGTACAGATACGCAGTATTTT. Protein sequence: CASSFRGRGTDTQYF.

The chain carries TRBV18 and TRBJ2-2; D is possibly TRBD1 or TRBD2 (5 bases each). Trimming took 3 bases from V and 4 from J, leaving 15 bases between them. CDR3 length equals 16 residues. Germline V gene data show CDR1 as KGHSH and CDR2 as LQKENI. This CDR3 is CASSPSPGRGTGELFF. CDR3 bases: TGTGCCAGCTCACCCAGTCCGGGGCGCGGCACCGGGGAGCTGTTTTTT.

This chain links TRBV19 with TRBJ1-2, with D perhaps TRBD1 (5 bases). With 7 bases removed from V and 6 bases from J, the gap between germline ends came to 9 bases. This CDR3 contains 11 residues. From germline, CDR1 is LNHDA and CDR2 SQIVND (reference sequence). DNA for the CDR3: TGTGCCAGTATTCAGGGTAATGGCTACACCTTC. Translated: CASIQGNGYTF.

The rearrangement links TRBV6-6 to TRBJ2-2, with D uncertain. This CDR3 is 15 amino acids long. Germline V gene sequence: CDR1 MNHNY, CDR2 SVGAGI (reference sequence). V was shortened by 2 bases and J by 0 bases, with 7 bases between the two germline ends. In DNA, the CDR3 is TGTGCCAGCAGTTACAAAGCGACGAACACCGGGGAGCTGTTTTTT. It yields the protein CASSYKATNTGELFF.

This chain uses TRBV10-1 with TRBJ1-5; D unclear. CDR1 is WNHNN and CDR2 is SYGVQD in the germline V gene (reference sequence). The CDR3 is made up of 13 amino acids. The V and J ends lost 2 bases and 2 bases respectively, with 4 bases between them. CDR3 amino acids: CASSERGNQPQHF. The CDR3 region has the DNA TGCGCCAGCAGTGAGAGGGGCAATCAGCCCCAGCATTTT.

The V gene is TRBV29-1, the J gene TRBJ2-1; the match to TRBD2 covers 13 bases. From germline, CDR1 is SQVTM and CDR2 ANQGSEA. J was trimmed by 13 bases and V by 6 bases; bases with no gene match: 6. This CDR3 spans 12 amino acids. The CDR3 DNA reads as TGCAGCGTAATCGGACTAGCGGGAGATCAGTTCTTC. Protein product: CSVIGLAGDQFF.

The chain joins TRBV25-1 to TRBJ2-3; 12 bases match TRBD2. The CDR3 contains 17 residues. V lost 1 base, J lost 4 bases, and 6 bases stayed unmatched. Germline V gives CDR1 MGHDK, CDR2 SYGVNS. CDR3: CASSEFGLAGHPDTQYF. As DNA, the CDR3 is TGTGCCAGCAGTGAATTCGGACTAGCGGGGCACCCAGATACGCAGTATTTT.

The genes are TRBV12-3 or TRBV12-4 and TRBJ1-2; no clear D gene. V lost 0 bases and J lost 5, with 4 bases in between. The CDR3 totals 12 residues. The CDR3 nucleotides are TGTGCCAGCAGTTTAGCGCAGTATGGCTACACCTTC. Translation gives CASSLAQYGYTF.

The CDR3: CASSTARDRAYEQYF. For the CDR3, the DNA is TGTGCCAGCAGCACAGCAAGGGACAGGGCCTACGAGCAGTACTTC. The chain joins TRBV7-6 to TRBJ2-7, with 9 positions matching TRBD1. This CDR3 contains 15 residues. CDR1 SGHVS and CDR2 FNYEAQ come from the germline V gene. V lost 5 bases and J lost 2; bases outside the gene matches: 7.

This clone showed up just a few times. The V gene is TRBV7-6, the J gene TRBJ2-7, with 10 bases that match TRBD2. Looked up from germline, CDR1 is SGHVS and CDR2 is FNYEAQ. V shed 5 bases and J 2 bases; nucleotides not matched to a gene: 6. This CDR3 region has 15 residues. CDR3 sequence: CASSPQLAGPYEQYF. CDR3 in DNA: TGTGCCAGCAGCCCACAACTAGCGGGACCCTACGAGCAGTACTTC.

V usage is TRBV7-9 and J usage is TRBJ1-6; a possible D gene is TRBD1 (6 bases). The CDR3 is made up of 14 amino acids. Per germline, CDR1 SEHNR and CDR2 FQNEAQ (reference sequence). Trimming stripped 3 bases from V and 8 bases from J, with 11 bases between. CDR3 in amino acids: CASSFGGGHSPLHF. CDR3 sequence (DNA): TGTGCCAGCAGCTTTGGGGGCGGGCATTCACCCCTCCACTTT.